This T cell receptor (beta chain) was captured by sequencing in a study of blood T cell repertoires in COVID-19. The CDR3 runs to 15 residues. Between the trimmed V and J ends, which lost 5 bases and 1 base, there was a span of 14 bases. Germline-derived CDR1 and CDR2 are SGHTA and FQGNSA. This table comes from immunoSEQ multiplex PCR, and its TCRdb copy is limited to in-frame clones, with some not included. This sample has some 410,000 clones; around 89% occur once, and the top ten carry approximately 1%. Sequencing was done on a sample of PBMCs or T cells enriched from blood (not recorded which). This chain connects TRBV7-2 to TRBJ1-1, with a possible D match to TRBD1 (6 bases). This sequence originates from a woman in her twenties or thirties with acute COVID-19. The CDR3 DNA reads as TGTGCCAGCAGCGCACGACAGGCTTGGAACACTGAAGCTTTCTTT. This codes for CASSARQAWNTEAFF.